This T cell receptor (beta chain) emerged from a study of neoadjuvant anti-PD-1 for oral cavity cancer. Overall study: Patients mostly received three to four biweekly nivolumab doses at 3 mg/kg before surgery.

Germline V gene sequence: CDR1 LGHNT, CDR2 FRNRAP. The length of the CDR3 is 18 residues. Trimming cost V 0 bases and J 5 bases; bases outside gene matches: 11. Here immunoSEQ multiplex PCR was the method, and the copy in TCRdb shows in-frame clones only, minus some. Here the sample spans about 68,000 clones, roughly 81% being singletons. About this clone itself: The antigen is not known.

Time point defined: after neoadjuvant nivolumab, at surgical resection. Blood cells were analyzed directly, without culture or expansion. Study observations and caveats: Only a few patients per response group were TCR-analyzed; validation needed.

The sequence derives from a person between 40 and 85 years old with oral cavity squamous cell carcinoma. The V gene is TRBV12-5, the J gene TRBJ2-1; 9 bases fit TRBD1. This sample comprised PBMCs, obtained after nivolumab (anti-PD-1) treatment. The CDR3: CASGLVSLPGQGDNEQFF. The CDR3, as DNA: TGTGCTAGTGGTTTGGTCTCCCTACCGGGACAGGGCGACAATGAGCAGTTCTTC.